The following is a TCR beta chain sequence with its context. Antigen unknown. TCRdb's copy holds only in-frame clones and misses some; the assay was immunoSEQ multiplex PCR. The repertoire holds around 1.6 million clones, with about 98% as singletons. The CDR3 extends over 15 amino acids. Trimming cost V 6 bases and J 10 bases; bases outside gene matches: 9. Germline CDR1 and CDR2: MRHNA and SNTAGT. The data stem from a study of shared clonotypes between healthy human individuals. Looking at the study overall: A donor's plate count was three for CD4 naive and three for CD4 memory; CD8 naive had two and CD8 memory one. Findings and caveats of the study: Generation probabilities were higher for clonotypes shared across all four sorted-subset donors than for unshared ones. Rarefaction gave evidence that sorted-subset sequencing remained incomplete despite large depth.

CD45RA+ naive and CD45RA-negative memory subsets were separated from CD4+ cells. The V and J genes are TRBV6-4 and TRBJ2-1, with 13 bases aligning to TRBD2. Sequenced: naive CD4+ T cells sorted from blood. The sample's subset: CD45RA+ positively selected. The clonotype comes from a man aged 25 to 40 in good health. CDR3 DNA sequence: TGTGCCAGCAGCGCCGGGACTAGCGGGATATGGGAGCAGTTCTTC. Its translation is CASSAGTSGIWEQFF.